The 27 T cell receptor beta chains given below trace back to one sample, sequenced in a study of T-cell reconstitution after alpha-beta-depleted transplantation in children. During its preparation, the TCRbeta library received unique molecular identifiers. TCRdb re-called the PCR reads through MiXCR, storing one row per CDR3 protein. The sample carries around 250,000 distinct CDR3 sequences, less than 9% recorded once. The sequencing here drew on PBMCs, mostly from graft donor cells, taken 180 days after TCRalphabeta/CD19-depleted stem cell transplant. These receptors all come from a male patient younger than 18 who had a stem cell transplant for acute lymphoblastic leukemia, so the T cells may come from the graft donor.

This clonotype was recorded at least ten times. The gene calls are TRBV12-3 or TRBV12-4 and TRBJ1-1, with 8 bases fitting TRBD1. CDR3 size: 13 residues. The V segment lost 3 bases and the J segment 7 bases; nucleotides outside the gene matches: 4. CDR3 sequence reads: CASSLDRAGEAFF. CDR3 nucleotide sequence: TGTGCCAGCAGTTTGGACAGGGCTGGTGAAGCTTTCTTT.

The V and J genes are TRBV5-6 and TRBJ2-5; D perhaps matches TRBD2 (6 bases). This CDR3 spans 16 amino acids. V lost 3 bases and J 5 bases, leaving 20 bases between the germline ends. Germline CDR1 reads SGHDT; CDR2 reads YYEEEE. CDR3 nucleotide sequence: TGTGCCAGCAGCTGGTCCCTTAGGAGGGCGTGGGAGACCCAGTACTTC. It encodes CASSWSLRRAWETQYF.

The sample holds many counts of this clonotype. The V and J genes are TRBV7-2 and TRBJ2-2; 8 nucleotides align to TRBD1. Germline CDR1 is SGHTA and CDR2 is FQGNSA. V dropped 5 bases and J dropped 3; count of bases not matched to a gene: 5. This CDR3 has 15 residues. CDR3 sequence reads: CASSATGADTGELFF. In DNA form, the CDR3 reads TGTGCCAGCAGCGCGACAGGGGCGGACACCGGGGAGCTGTTTTTT.

V gene TRBV6-1 combines with J gene TRBJ1-2; 10 nucleotides match TRBD1. Germline CDR1 and CDR2: MNHNS and SASEGT. The CDR3 consists of 14 residues. Trimming cost V 6 bases and J 8 bases; bases outside gene matches: 9. The CDR3 spells CASRNRDRGSGYTF. CDR3 bases: TGTGCCAGCAGGAATCGGGACAGGGGTTCCGGCTACACCTTC.

In regard to this clonotype: Possible read error: a much larger clone is one base away. Because it lacks the conserved phenylalanine or tryptophan at the end, this CDR3 is likely a read error. The CDR3 region has the DNA TGTGCCAGCAGTGAAGTGGTCGGTGGCTACACCTAC. Residues: CASSEVVGGYTY. V is TRBV6-1 and J is TRBJ1-2; D is unresolved. Germline CDR1 MNHNS, CDR2 SASEGT. The length of the CDR3 is 12 residues. V was shortened by 1 base and J by 7 bases, with 7 bases between the two germline ends.

In this sample, this clonotype is medium-sized. This chain joins TRBV18 and TRBJ1-1; possible D gene TRBD1, 5 bases. Germline V gene data show CDR1 as KGHSH and CDR2 as LQKENI. Trimming pared 5 bases from V and 2 bases from J, leaving 12 bases between. CDR3 length: 14 amino acids. The CDR3 loop is CASSSGIFNTEAFF. In DNA, the CDR3 is TGTGCCAGCTCATCAGGGATTTTCAACACTGAAGCTTTCTTT.

Points on this clonotype: This may arise from a read error, as a much more abundant clone is one base away. This chain joins TRBV6-1 and TRBJ2-3; 8 nucleotides align to TRBD2. CDR3 length: 15 amino acids. The J segment lost 6 bases and the V segment lost 4 bases, leaving 9 bases of the junction unmatched. Germline V gene sequence: CDR1 MNHNS, CDR2 SASEGT. The chain's CDR3 is CASSGSSGARDTQYF. CDR3 coding DNA: TGTGCCAGCAGTGGGAGTAGCGGGGCCCGGGATACGCAGTATTTT.

As for this clonotype: A single base separates this from a much larger clone, so it may be a read error. The V gene is TRBV20-1, the J gene TRBJ2-7; D is uncertain. CDR1 DFQATT and CDR2 SNEGSKA come from the germline V gene (reference sequence). V was clipped by 5 bases and J by 1 base, with 9 bases between them. CDR3 length: 12 residues. CDR3 DNA sequence: TGCAGTGCTTACTCGGCATCCTACGAGCAGTACTTC. Residues: CSAYSASYEQYF.

This clonotype was seen ten or more times. V gene TRBV12-3 or TRBV12-4 combines with J gene TRBJ2-2; 9 bases match TRBD1. The length of the CDR3 is 15 residues. V was clipped by 4 bases and J by 7 bases; unmatched bases: 7. CDR3 in DNA: TGTGCCAGCAGTTCGGGACAGGGAAGGGGCGGGGAGCTGTTTTTT. Protein: CASSSGQGRGGELFF.

In this sample, this clonotype turned up many times. This chain connects TRBV7-9 to TRBJ2-2; 8 bases map to TRBD1. The CDR3 has 16 amino acids. Germline V gene sequence: CDR1 SEHNR, CDR2 FQNEAQ (reference sequence). The ends lost 5 bases at V and 1 base at J; junction bases unmatched: 6. The CDR3 DNA reads as TGTGCCAGCAGCACCGGACAGGGCGAGAACACCGGGGAGCTGTTTTTT. Translating it yields CASSTGQGENTGELFF.

Remarks on this clonotype: This sequence may be a read error, since a much larger clone differs from it by one base. This rearrangement joins TRBV9 to TRBJ1-1; no clear D. Germline V gene sequence: CDR1 SGDLS, CDR2 YYNGEE. The CDR3 loop spans 13 amino acids. V shed 10 bases and J shed 4 bases, with 17 bases lying between them. As DNA, the CDR3 is TGTGCCTCTGCGGGAACCCCAGGCACTGAAGCTTTCTTT. This codes for CASAGTPGTEAFF.

There are many counts of this clonotype. CDR3 sequence reads: CASSGAGGRNTGELFF. The CDR3 DNA reads as TGTGCCAGCAGCGGAGCGGGGGGGCGTAATACCGGGGAGCTGTTTTTT. The V and J genes are TRBV9 and TRBJ2-2, with TRBD2 matching 10 bases. V shed 3 bases, J shed 5 bases, and the junction held 7 bases outside the gene matches. From germline, CDR1 is SGDLS and CDR2 YYNGEE. The CDR3 contains 16 residues.

This clonotype was observed many times. The CDR3 reads CASSPQGRRETQYF. CDR3 in DNA: TGTGCCAGCTCACCACAGGGTCGGAGGGAGACCCAGTACTTC. The chain carries TRBV18 and TRBJ2-5; D is possibly TRBD2 (5 bases). CDR1 is KGHSH and CDR2 is LQKENI in the germline V gene. Trimming left V 1 base short and J 5 bases short, with 11 bases between. The length of the CDR3 is 14 residues. Supplemented by reference TRBV18 and TRBJ2-5, the full variable domain reads NAGVMQNPRHLVRRRGQEARLRCSPMKGHSHVYWYRQLPEEGLKFMVYLQKENIIDESGMPKERFSAEFPKEGPSILRIQQVVRGDSAAYFCASSPQGRRETQYFGPGTRLLVL.

This clonotype has a handful of counts. The rearrangement joins TRBV7-2 to TRBJ2-1; tentatively, D is TRBD1 (5 bases). Germline V gene sequence: CDR1 SGHTA, CDR2 FQGNSA. The V and J ends lost 8 bases and 15 bases respectively, with 23 bases between them. CDR3 length: 13 residues. The CDR3 reads CASQTNLRAFMFF. The CDR3 nucleotides are TGTGCCAGCCAAACCAACCTCAGGGCCTTCATGTTCTTC.

This clonotype appeared a few times. This chain joins TRBV7-7 and TRBJ1-4, with D perhaps TRBD1 (5 bases). This CDR3 contains 12 residues. The germline V gene encodes CDR1 SSHAT and CDR2 FNYEAQ (reference sequence). V lost 5 bases and J lost 10, with 11 bases in between. CDR3 sequence: CASSHRGGKLFF. CDR3 DNA sequence: TGTGCCAGCAGCCACCGGGGGGGAAAACTGTTTTTT. The full variable domain, in which reference TRBV7-7 and TRBJ1-4 provide the parts outside the CDR3, is GAGVSQSPRYKVTKRGQDVTLRCDPISSHATLYWYQQALGQGPEFLTYFNYEAQPDKSGLPSDRFSAERPEGSISTLTIQRTEQRDSAMYRCASSHRGGKLFFGSGTQLSVL.

This clonotype appeared many times. The genes are TRBV12-3 or TRBV12-4 and TRBJ2-1, with 8 bases matching TRBD1. The V gene end was trimmed by 5 bases and the J gene end by 7 bases; junction bases not matched to a gene: 10. The CDR3 has 15 residues. CDR3 in amino acids: CASSARTGFENEQFF. The DNA for the CDR3 is TGTGCCAGCAGTGCCCGGACAGGGTTTGAGAATGAGCAGTTCTTC.

This clonotype has just a few counts. The V and J genes are TRBV29-1 and TRBJ1-2; the D gene is possibly TRBD1 (5 bases). V was trimmed by 2 bases and J by 8 bases, leaving 12 bases between them. CDR1 is SQVTM, CDR2 ANQGSEA, per germline. The CDR3 consists of 12 residues. CDR3 region: CSVELRAEGYTF. The DNA for the CDR3 is TGCAGCGTTGAACTCAGGGCGGAGGGCTACACCTTC.

This clonotype was recorded at least ten times. V usage is TRBV19 and J usage is TRBJ1-4, with 7 bases lining up with TRBD1. Trimming at V came to 3 bases and at J to 3 bases, leaving 7 bases not matched to a gene. Per germline, CDR1 LNHDA and CDR2 SQIVND (reference sequence). There are 16 residues in the CDR3. The DNA for the CDR3 is TGTGCCAGTAGTATCCGGGACAGTCCGCCTAATGAAAAACTGTTTTTT. Protein: CASSIRDSPPNEKLFF.

This clonotype has a count of ten or more. The chain uses TRBV19 and TRBJ1-1; D perhaps matches TRBD1 (5 bases). The V gene's germline CDR1 is LNHDA and CDR2 SQIVND (reference sequence). The CDR3 runs 14 residues. V was pared by 5 bases and J by 1 base, with 11 bases between. The CDR3 DNA reads TGTGCCAGTAGTCCGGCTCAGGGGAACACTGAAGCTTTCTTT. It translates to CASSPAQGNTEAFF. The entire variable domain, with the rest obtained from reference TRBV19 and TRBJ1-1, is as follows: DGGITQSPKYLFRKEGQNVTLSCEQNLNHDAMYWYRQDPGQGLRLIYYSQIVNDFQKGDIAEGYSVSREKKESFPLTVTSAQKNPTAFYLCASSPAQGNTEAFFGQGTRLTVV.

This clonotype was seen many times. The genes are TRBV18 and TRBJ1-5, with D unresolved. CDR1 and CDR2 from the germline V gene are KGHSH and LQKENI. This CDR3 region has 14 residues. V lost 6 bases and J lost 3, with 12 bases in between. DNA for the CDR3: TGTGCCAGCTCGGGGTACCAAAACAATCAGCCCCAGCATTTT. This gives the protein CASSGYQNNQPQHF.

This clonotype was counted ten times or more. V gene TRBV7-7 combines with J gene TRBJ2-6, with 14 bases lining up with TRBD2. Germline V CDR1 and CDR2: SSHAT, FNYEAQ (reference sequence). The junction had 16 bases not matched to a gene; V was cut back by 5 bases and J by 4 bases. The CDR3 totals 21 residues. The CDR3 region has the DNA TGTGCCAGCAGCAGCAAAGGGGGGACTAGCGGGAGTCATTTAGGGGCCAACGTCCTGACTTTC. Translating it yields CASSSKGGTSGSHLGANVLTF.

This clonotype was detected ten times or more. The V gene is TRBV28, the J gene TRBJ1-4; no clear D gene. The V and J ends lost 2 bases and 0 bases respectively, with 7 bases between them. The germline V gene encodes CDR1 MDHEN and CDR2 SYDVKM. CDR3 length: 15 residues. CDR3 region: CASSLDGSTNEKLFF. The DNA of the CDR3 is TGTGCCAGCAGTTTAGACGGATCAACTAATGAAAAACTGTTTTTT.

This clonotype was seen many times. The chain combines TRBV4-3 with TRBJ1-6; D gene uncertain. The CDR3 consists of 17 residues. V dropped 0 bases and J dropped 0 bases, with 9 bases sitting between them. Germline CDR1 LGHNA, CDR2 YSLEER. CDR3 bases: TGCGCCAGCAGCCAAGATGTCGGGAGCTCCTATAATTCACCCCTCCACTTT. Translated, it gives CASSQDVGSSYNSPLHF.

This chain links TRBV19 with TRBJ2-7; TRBD1 is a possible D gene (5 bases). CDR1 is LNHDA and CDR2 is SQIVND in the germline V gene (reference sequence). V gave up 6 bases and J gave up 3 bases, with 15 bases separating them. The CDR3 consists of 14 residues. The CDR3 loop is CASSKTRGNYEQYF. The CDR3 DNA is TGTGCCAGTAGCAAAACAAGGGGAAACTACGAGCAGTACTTC.

This clonotype was picked up many times. The rearrangement links TRBV20-1 to TRBJ2-5; 12 bases are shared with TRBD1. Trimming at V came to 6 bases and at J to 3 bases, leaving 8 bases not matched to a gene. The CDR3 loop spans 15 amino acids. Germline loops: CDR1 DFQATT, CDR2 SNEGSKA (reference sequence). The chain's CDR3 is CSAHSGTGGEETQYF. The CDR3 nucleotides read TGCAGTGCGCATTCCGGGACAGGGGGCGAAGAGACCCAGTACTTC.

This clonotype has ten or more counts. The J gene is TRBJ2-7, the V gene TRBV4-2; TRBD2 matches at 10 bases. CDR1 LGHNA and CDR2 YNFKEQ come from the germline V gene. The CDR3 loop spans 16 amino acids. Trimming at V came to 0 bases and at J to 7 bases, leaving 9 bases not matched to a gene. The CDR3, as DNA: TGTGCCAGCAGCCAAGAGCCAGCGGGAGGGCCGGGGGAGCAGTACTTC. This codes for CASSQEPAGGPGEQYF.

The V gene is TRBV19, the J gene TRBJ1-5; TRBD1 matches at 11 bases. Germline CDR1 is LNHDA and CDR2 is SQIVND (reference sequence). With V trimmed by 3 bases and J by 5 bases, 9 bases remained unmatched. This CDR3 is 17 amino acids long. CDR3 loop: CASSIGQGAGGHQPQHF. DNA for the CDR3: TGTGCCAGTAGTATTGGACAGGGGGCAGGTGGACATCAGCCCCAGCATTTT.